Listed here are 19 T cell receptor beta chains from one sample, sequenced in a study of shared clonotypes between healthy human individuals. Here immunoSEQ multiplex PCR was the method, and the copy in TCRdb shows in-frame clones only, minus some. The sample has 2 million or so clones; over 85% are singletons. The sequenced sample was naive CD4+ T cells sorted from blood. The subset: CD45RA+ positively selected. The source is a man aged 18 to 30 in good health.

In nucleotides, the CDR3 is TGTGCCAGCAGTGGGGACAGGGTGGACACCGGGGAGCTGTTTTTT. It specifies CASSGDRVDTGELFF. This rearrangement joins TRBV2 to TRBJ2-2; 9 nucleotides line up with TRBD1. The CDR3 is 15 amino acids. J was trimmed by 3 bases and V by 4 bases; bases with no gene match: 3. Germline CDR1 and CDR2: SNHLY and FYNNEI.

The genes are TRBV2 and TRBJ2-1; 8 positions agree with TRBD1. Losses at the gene ends were 7 bases for V and 0 bases for J; bases not matched to a gene: 5. The CDR3 is 15 residues long. Germline-derived CDR1 and CDR2 are SNHLY and FYNNEI. CDR3 loop: CASTLDRGSYNEQFF. The CDR3 bases are TGTGCCAGCACCTTAGACAGGGGCTCCTACAATGAGCAGTTCTTC.

Concerning this clone itself: The same CDR3 is also encoded by other DNA sequences in this sample. This sequence joins TRBV5-1 and TRBJ1-5; D uncertain. The CDR3 is made up of 13 amino acids. V was cut by 8 bases and J by 5 bases, with 14 bases left in between. Germline CDR1 and CDR2: SGHRS and YFSETQ. The CDR3 nucleotides read TGCGCCAGTTCCCTCGGTCGGGATCAGCCCCAGCATTTT. It yields the protein CASSLGRDQPQHF. Full variable domain (remainder filled in from reference TRBV5-1 and TRBJ1-5): KAGVTQTPRYLIKTRGQQVTLSCSPISGHRSVSWYQQTPGQGLQFLFEYFSETQRNKGNFPGRFSGRQFSNSRSEMNVSTLELGDSALYLCASSLGRDQPQHFGDGTRLSIL.

The J gene is TRBJ1-1, the V gene TRBV10-3; the D is unclear. From germline, CDR1 is ENHRY and CDR2 SYGVKD. CDR3 length equals 13 residues. The ends were cut back, 5 bases at V and 6 bases at J, with 13 bases in the middle. CDR3 sequence: CAISTPGASEAFF. The CDR3 DNA sequence: TGTGCCATCAGTACACCAGGAGCCTCTGAAGCTTTCTTT.

This rearrangement joins TRBV28 to TRBJ1-1, with TRBD1 as a possible D gene (6 bases). This CDR3 contains 16 residues. Germline CDR1 MDHEN, CDR2 SYDVKM. V lost 4 bases to trimming and J lost 1 base, with 16 bases between them. The CDR3 nucleotides read TGTGCCAGCAGTTCCCCCAGGGGACCCTCGAACACTGAAGCTTTCTTT. This codes for CASSSPRGPSNTEAFF.

CDR3 bases: TGTGCCTGGAGTGCCCGTTCGAAGGATCAGCCCCAGCATTTT. It translates to CAWSARSKDQPQHF. This chain connects TRBV30 to TRBJ1-5; D not resolved. The ends were cut back, 1 base at V and 5 bases at J, with 12 bases in the middle. Germline values: CDR1 GTSNPN, CDR2 SVGIG (reference sequence). The CDR3 runs to 14 residues.

The CDR3 here is CASLGQGSYNSPLHF. As DNA, the CDR3 is TGTGCCAGCCTTGGACAAGGCTCCTATAATTCACCCCTCCACTTT. The V gene is TRBV6-1, the J gene TRBJ1-6; maybe TRBD1 (5 bases). CDR3 length equals 15 residues. Germline V gene sequence: CDR1 MNHNS, CDR2 SASEGT. V shed 8 bases and J shed 0 bases, with 11 bases lying between them.

The chain recombines TRBV7-9 with TRBJ2-2; D is undetermined. Between the trimmed V and J ends, which lost 1 base and 11 bases, there was a span of 11 bases. Per germline, CDR1 SEHNR and CDR2 FQNEAQ (reference sequence). CDR3 length: 13 residues. The CDR3 loop is CASSLGKNGELFF. CDR3 bases: TGTGCCAGCAGCTTAGGGAAGAACGGAGAGCTGTTTTTT.

The gene calls are TRBV15 and TRBJ2-3; 8 nucleotides align to TRBD2. CDR1 is LNHNV, CDR2 YYDKDF, per germline (reference sequence). With 5 bases clipped from V and 5 bases from J, the junction kept 12 bases outside the gene matches. The CDR3 has 16 residues. CDR3 sequence (DNA): TGTGCCACCAGCTTAGGGCGGGAGGTGGTCATAGATACGCAGTATTTT. Translating gives CATSLGREVVIDTQYF. The full variable domain, in which reference TRBV15 and TRBJ2-3 provide the parts outside the CDR3, is DAMVIQNPRYQVTQFGKPVTLSCSQTLNHNVMYWYQQKSSQAPKLLFHYYDKDFNNEADTPDNFQSRRPNTSFCFLDIRSPGLGDTAMYLCATSLGREVVIDTQYFGPGTRLTVL.

This chain uses TRBV5-1 with TRBJ2-1, with a weak D call TRBD2 (6 bases). Trimming left V 0 bases short and J 9 bases short, with 16 bases between. The germline V gene encodes CDR1 SGHRS and CDR2 YFSETQ. The CDR3 covers 15 residues. The CDR3 protein is CASSLGLASVGEQFF. The CDR3, as DNA: TGCGCCAGCAGCTTGGGTCTCGCTAGCGTTGGTGAGCAGTTCTTC.

The rearrangement uses TRBV5-4 and TRBJ1-2; no clear D. The germline V gene has CDR1 SGHNT and CDR2 YYREEE (reference sequence). CDR3 size: 14 residues. Trimming shortened V by 0 bases and J by 7 bases, and 13 bases separated the two germline ends. The CDR3 protein is CASSLGKPQSGYTF. The CDR3 bases are TGTGCCAGCAGCTTGGGGAAGCCTCAGAGTGGCTACACCTTC.

V usage is TRBV25-1 and J usage is TRBJ2-4; D ambiguous. The CDR3 is 16 amino acids. Trimming removed 7 bases at V and 0 bases at J, with 16 bases between. Looked up from germline, CDR1 is MGHDK and CDR2 is SYGVNS. CDR3 sequence reads: CASNPGSDVAKNIQYF. In DNA form, the CDR3 reads TGTGCCAGCAACCCCGGCTCGGACGTAGCCAAAAACATTCAGTACTTC.

The V and J genes are TRBV5-4 and TRBJ2-7, with 7 bases lining up with TRBD1. CDR1 is SGHNT, CDR2 YYREEE, per germline (reference sequence). V trimming: 0 bases; J trimming: 4 bases; junction bases outside the gene matches: 7. The CDR3 length is 15 residues. The CDR3 nucleotides read TGTGCCAGCAGCTTGGCCGGGACAGAGGATTACGAGCAGTACTTC. Protein sequence: CASSLAGTEDYEQYF.

The chain combines TRBV7-9 with TRBJ1-5, with 8 bases aligning to TRBD1. The germline CDR1 and CDR2 sequences are SEHNR and FQNEAQ (reference sequence). The trim removed 5 bases at V and 4 bases at J, leaving 4 bases unmatched. The CDR3 runs to 14 residues. The CDR3 nucleotides read TGTGCCAGCAGCGAGGGACAGGCAAATCAGCCCCAGCATTTT. This codes for CASSEGQANQPQHF.

The J gene is TRBJ2-3, the V gene TRBV28; TRBD1 might be the D (6 bases). Trimming stripped 5 bases from V and 2 bases from J, with 20 bases between. The CDR3 runs 17 residues. Looked up from germline, CDR1 is MDHEN and CDR2 is SYDVKM. The CDR3 reads CASSPPLQGKLTDTQYF. The CDR3 DNA follows: TGTGCCAGCAGTCCCCCCCTACAGGGAAAGCTCACAGATACGCAGTATTTT.

The V gene is TRBV19, the J gene TRBJ2-5; D possibly corresponds to TRBD1 (6 bases). V was pared by 6 bases and J by 4 bases, with 12 bases between. There are 13 residues in the CDR3. Germline CDR1 reads LNHDA; CDR2 reads SQIVND (reference sequence). The CDR3 sequence: CASSQGRAETQYF. The CDR3 nucleotides read TGTGCCAGTAGCCAGGGGAGAGCAGAGACCCAGTACTTC.

V is TRBV5-6 and J is TRBJ2-7; perhaps TRBD1 as D (6 bases). Trimming took off 6 bases at V and 1 base at J, with 14 bases between the two ends. Germline CDR1 is SGHDT and CDR2 is YYEEEE. CDR3 length: 14 amino acids. In DNA form, the CDR3 reads TGTGCCAGCAAGGACCGGGACACGTCCTACGAGCAGTACTTC. It yields the protein CASKDRDTSYEQYF.

J is TRBJ1-2 and V is TRBV6-1; D not certain. CDR1 and CDR2 (germline): MNHNS, SASEGT. The V gene lost 7 bases and the J gene lost 3 bases, with 12 bases spanning the gap. The CDR3 sequence is 13 residues long. The CDR3, as DNA: TGTGCCAGCACGTTATCCCTAGACTATGGCTACACCTTC. Its protein product is CASTLSLDYGYTF.

The genes are TRBV30 and TRBJ2-3; 9 nucleotides match TRBD2. Germline assignment: CDR1 GTSNPN and CDR2 SVGIG (reference sequence). The J segment lost 6 bases and the V segment lost 4 bases, leaving 5 bases of the junction unmatched. The CDR3 is 13 amino acids. The CDR3 DNA is TGTGCCTGGATGTTAGCGGGGGCTGATACGCAGTATTTT. Protein sequence: CAWMLAGADTQYF.